Following are 26 T cell receptor beta chains from one sample sequenced in a study of metastatic and nonmetastatic thyroid tumors. No patient received treatment before thyroid surgery. MiXCR re-clonotyped the PCR reads for TCRdb. The sample holds some 14,000 clones; 23% are singletons and the top ten take roughly 8%. Sequenced sample: blood. Receptors originate from a female donor with papillary thyroid cancer or a benign thyroid nodule (not recorded which). Some clones in this sample may be carry-over from other donors' samples.

Relative to its sample, this clone is medium-sized (0.01 to 0.1%). V is TRBV6-1 and J is TRBJ2-3; 14 nucleotides line up with TRBD2. Germline CDR1 and CDR2: MNHNS and SASEGT. The CDR3 extends over 16 amino acids. V shed 6 bases and J 3 bases; nucleotides not matched to a gene: 5. The CDR3 nucleotides are TGTGCCAGCAGCGCGGGACTAGCGGGAGCAACAGATACGCAGTATTTT. Translating gives CASSAGLAGATDTQYF.

This clone was seen only a few times. This rearrangement joins TRBV6-2 or TRBV6-3 to TRBJ2-5, with D tentatively TRBD1 or TRBD2 (6 bases each). The CDR3 runs to 14 residues. Germline values: CDR1 MNHEY, CDR2 SVGEGT. Trimming stripped 6 bases from V and 7 bases from J, with 18 bases between. The CDR3 DNA follows: TGTGCCAGCAGCCAGTCGTGGGGGGCAGGGACCCAGTACTTC. Residues: CASSQSWGAGTQYF.

This clone was detected a few times. Since a much larger clone is just one base distant, this may be a read error. In the same sample, other DNA sequences code for this CDR3. The rearrangement links TRBV19 to TRBJ1-1, with 9 bases matching TRBD1. This CDR3 contains 16 residues. The V segment lost 7 bases and the J segment 11 bases; nucleotides outside the gene matches: 20. Per germline, CDR1 LNHDA and CDR2 SQIVND (reference sequence). CDR3 nucleotide sequence: TGTGCCAGTACTCCCGGCCCCGGGACAGGGCTATGGGAGGCTTTCTTT. Amino acids: CASTPGPGTGLWEAFF.

This chain connects TRBV7-3 to TRBJ2-1; tentatively, D is TRBD1 or TRBD2 (5 bases each). Looked up from germline, CDR1 is SGHTA and CDR2 is FQGTGA. CDR3 length: 15 amino acids. V lost 2 bases, J lost 5 bases, and 13 bases lay in between. The CDR3 region has the DNA TGTGCCAGCAGCTTATCCGGGACCCCCCACAATGAGCAGTTCTTC. Protein: CASSLSGTPHNEQFF.

This clone was counted many times. V gene TRBV4-3 combines with J gene TRBJ2-5; 15 bases match TRBD2. Germline loops: CDR1 LGHNA, CDR2 YSLEER. Trimming removed 1 base from V and 5 bases from J; junction bases left unmatched: 14. CDR3 length: 20 amino acids. CDR3 in amino acids: CASSQGTSGRAAEGGETQYF. DNA of the CDR3: TGCGCCAGCAGCCAAGGGACTAGCGGGAGGGCCGCAGAAGGGGGGGAGACCCAGTACTTC.

This clone came up a few times. The J gene is TRBJ2-7, the V gene TRBV28, with TRBD2 identical over 9 bases. The ends lost 8 bases at V and 0 bases at J; junction bases unmatched: 5. The CDR3 length is 14 residues. The germline V gene has CDR1 MDHEN and CDR2 SYDVKM. In nucleotides, the CDR3 is TGTGCCAGCTGGAGCGGGGGGTCCTCCTACGAGCAGTACTTC. It translates to CASWSGGSSYEQYF.

The rearrangement uses TRBV30 and TRBJ1-6; D not resolved. Germline V gives CDR1 GTSNPN, CDR2 SVGIG (reference sequence). This CDR3 spans 12 amino acids. Trimming cost V 4 bases and J 6 bases, with 7 bases left between them. The CDR3 loop is CAWTGSNSPLHF. In nucleotides, the CDR3 is TGTGCCTGGACAGGATCTAATTCACCCCTCCACTTT. The variable domain in full, with the rest retrieved from reference TRBV30 and TRBJ1-6, is SQTIHQWPATLVQPVGSPLSLECTVEGTSNPNLYWYRQAAGRGLQLLFYSVGIGQISSEVPQNLSASRPQDRQFILSSKKLLLSDSGFYLCAWTGSNSPLHFGNGTRLTVT.

The chain is built from TRBV4-1 and TRBJ1-3; D gene uncertain. Germline CDR1 MGHRA, CDR2 YSYEKL. V lost 0 bases and J lost 0, with 18 bases in between. CDR3 length equals 19 residues. Here the CDR3 DNA reads TGCGCCAGCAGCCAAGACTTAGGACTAGGCCCTGACTCTGGAAACACCATATATTTT. Protein sequence: CASSQDLGLGPDSGNTIYF.

This clone is medium-sized. This chain links TRBV6-1 with TRBJ2-7, with D possibly being TRBD2 (5 bases). Looked up from germline, CDR1 is MNHNS and CDR2 is SASEGT. Trimming took off 8 bases at V and 4 bases at J, with 15 bases between the two ends. The CDR3 extends over 13 amino acids. The CDR3: CASYPSGGYEQYF. In DNA form, the CDR3 reads TGTGCCAGCTATCCCAGCGGCGGGTACGAGCAGTACTTC.

This clone is categorized as medium-sized. The genes are TRBV6-1 and TRBJ2-2; 10 bases align to TRBD2. J was trimmed by 1 base and V by 0 bases; bases with no gene match: 5. This CDR3 has 18 residues. CDR1 and CDR2 (germline): MNHNS, SASEGT. CDR3 sequence: CASSEAPSGGGNTGELFF. In DNA form, the CDR3 reads TGTGCCAGCAGTGAAGCGCCGAGCGGGGGGGGGAACACCGGGGAGCTGTTTTTT.

In its sample, this clone was seen many times. The V and J genes are TRBV20-1 and TRBJ2-2; 8 bases agree with TRBD1. V lost 4 bases and J lost 2; bases outside the gene matches: 6. The CDR3 runs to 15 residues. Germline V gene sequence: CDR1 DFQATT, CDR2 SNEGSKA (reference sequence). The CDR3 sequence: CSATRQGSNTGELFF. DNA of the CDR3: TGCAGTGCTACCAGACAGGGGAGTAACACCGGGGAGCTGTTTTTT.

This clone has just a few counts. V is TRBV28 and J is TRBJ1-6, with a tentative D call TRBD1 (5 bases). V lost 5 bases and J lost 0, with 14 bases in between. The length of the CDR3 is 17 residues. CDR1 is MDHEN and CDR2 is SYDVKM in the germline V gene. CDR3 bases: TGTGCCAGCAGTGCCGAAGGGGCGAGCTCCTATAATTCACCCCTCCACTTT. It encodes CASSAEGASSYNSPLHF. Combining the CDR3 with reference TRBV28 and TRBJ1-6 gives the whole variable domain DVKVTQSSRYLVKRTGEKVFLECVQDMDHENMFWYRQDPGLGLRLIYFSYDVKMKEKGDIPEGYSVSREKKERFSLILESASTNQTSMYLCASSAEGASSYNSPLHFGNGTRLTVT.

There are many counts of this clone. This chain links TRBV25-1 with TRBJ2-1, with D tentatively TRBD2 (5 bases). V dropped 6 bases and J dropped 7 bases, with 34 bases sitting between them. The CDR3 runs 20 residues. The V gene's germline CDR1 is MGHDK and CDR2 SYGVNS. The CDR3 DNA follows: TGTGCCAGCAGCTCCCTCATGAAGCCGATTGTGGAGGTAAGAAGAAATGAGCAGTTCTTC. Residues: CASSSLMKPIVEVRRNEQFF. Full variable domain (remainder filled in from reference TRBV25-1 and TRBJ2-1): EADIYQTPRYLVIGTGKKITLECSQTMGHDKMYWYQQDPGMELHLIHYSYGVNSTEKGDLSSESTVSRIRTEHFPLTLESARPSHTSQYLCASSSLMKPIVEVRRNEQFFGPGTRLTVL.

By share of the sample, this clone is medium-sized. The chain joins TRBV12-3 or TRBV12-4 to TRBJ1-2; 7 bases align to TRBD1. V gave up 3 bases and J gave up 4 bases; unmatched junction bases: 5. The CDR3 sequence is 14 residues long. The CDR3 loop reads CASSLQGVIYGYTF. CDR3 coding DNA: TGTGCCAGCAGTTTGCAGGGGGTGATCTATGGCTACACCTTC.

The chain is built from TRBV6-5 and TRBJ2-1, with 8 bases matching TRBD1. The CDR3 loop spans 14 amino acids. The V gene end was trimmed by 0 bases and the J gene end by 6 bases; junction bases not matched to a gene: 1. Per the germline V gene, CDR1 is MNHEY and CDR2 is SVGAGI. The DNA for the CDR3 is TGTGCCAGCAGTTACTCGACAGGGGTCAATGAGCAGTTCTTC. Translation gives CASSYSTGVNEQFF.

At least ten counts were recorded for this clone. The gene calls are TRBV7-2 and TRBJ2-4; D is perhaps TRBD1 (6 bases). Trimming took off 5 bases at V and 0 bases at J, with 14 bases between the two ends. CDR3 length: 16 residues. Germline V gene data show CDR1 as SGHTA and CDR2 as FQGNSA. The CDR3 region has the DNA TGTGCCAGCAGCCAGGGGAGAGGCCTAGCCAAAAACATTCAGTACTTC. Residues: CASSQGRGLAKNIQYF.

The chain recombines TRBV7-2 with TRBJ2-7; 14 nucleotides line up with TRBD2. From germline, CDR1 is SGHTA and CDR2 FQGNSA. V was clipped by 3 bases and J by 3 bases; unmatched bases: 10. The CDR3 loop spans 18 amino acids. The CDR3 nucleotides are TGTGCCAGCAGCTTCGCTAGGACTAGCGGGAGGTACTACTACGAGCAGTACTTC. It encodes CASSFARTSGRYYYEQYF.

This chain links TRBV5-8 with TRBJ2-7; TRBD2 is a possible D gene (6 bases). V shed 7 bases and J shed 3 bases, with 11 bases lying between them. Germline V gene sequence: CDR1 SGHTS, CDR2 YDEGEE. The CDR3 is made up of 12 amino acids. As DNA, the CDR3 is TGTGCCAGCTTTACCGGGGGCTACGAGCAGTACTTC. Encoded protein: CASFTGGYEQYF.

This clone was seen repeatedly, ten times or more. This rearrangement joins TRBV7-3 to TRBJ2-5; 12 bases align to TRBD2. V was clipped by 5 bases and J by 4 bases; unmatched bases: 5. This CDR3 has 15 residues. Germline CDR1 reads SGHTA; CDR2 reads FQGTGA. The CDR3, as DNA: TGTGCCAGCAGCAATCTAGCGGGGGGGATAGAGACCCAGTACTTC. Its translation is CASSNLAGGIETQYF.

Many counts were recorded for this clone. CDR3 sequence reads: CASSLDPGGNTEAFF. The CDR3 region has the DNA TGTGCCAGCAGCTTGGATCCAGGGGGAAACACTGAAGCTTTCTTT. The chain joins TRBV5-6 to TRBJ1-1, with TRBD1 identical over 7 bases. The germline V gene encodes CDR1 SGHDT and CDR2 YYEEEE. Unmatched junction bases numbered 4, after V lost 0 bases and J lost 2 bases. This CDR3 has 15 residues.

By sample fraction, this clone is medium-sized. CDR3 loop: CASSRAHGGGDTDTQYF. The DNA for the CDR3 is TGTGCCAGCAGCCGCGCCCATGGCGGGGGGGACACAGATACGCAGTATTTT. The chain couples TRBV6-6 to TRBJ2-3, with TRBD2 matching over 9 bases. The junction had 12 bases not matched to a gene; V was cut back by 6 bases and J by 2 bases. Germline V gives CDR1 MNHNY, CDR2 SVGAGI (reference sequence). The CDR3 has 17 amino acids.

This chain uses TRBV9 with TRBJ1-3; 7 bases map to TRBD1. With 2 bases clipped from V and 0 bases from J, the junction kept 2 bases outside the gene matches. CDR1 is SGDLS and CDR2 is YYNGEE in the germline V gene. The CDR3 length is 15 residues. CDR3 DNA: TGTGCCAGCAGCGTGGGGACAGTCTCTGGAAACACCATATATTTT. It yields the protein CASSVGTVSGNTIYF.

This clone has at least ten counts. The rearrangement links TRBV2 to TRBJ2-2, with D possibly being TRBD2 (5 bases). Germline-derived CDR1 and CDR2 are SNHLY and FYNNEI. Trimming cost V 5 bases and J 4 bases, with 8 bases left between them. The CDR3 is made up of 13 amino acids. CDR3 region: CASSYSGTGELFF. CDR3 sequence (DNA): TGTGCCAGCAGTTACAGCGGCACCGGGGAGCTGTTTTTT. Combining the CDR3 with reference TRBV2 and TRBJ2-2 gives the whole variable domain EPEVTQTPSHQVTQMGQEVILRCVPISNHLYFYWYRQILGQKVEFLVSFYNNEISEKSEIFDDQFSVERPDGSNFTLKIRSTKLEDSAMYFCASSYSGTGELFFGEGSRLTVL.

This clone is medium-sized within its sample. V and J are TRBV28 and TRBJ1-1, with no clear D. CDR3 length equals 12 residues. The germline V and J ends were trimmed by 7 bases and 0 bases, with 6 bases remaining between them. The germline gives CDR1 MDHEN, CDR2 SYDVKM. CDR3 nucleotides: TGTGCCAGCATGGTTTTGAACACTGAAGCTTTCTTT. It codes for CASMVLNTEAFF.

This clone is labeled medium-sized. The CDR3 DNA sequence: TGTGCCAGCAGTCCGGGACTAGCGGGAGCCAATGAGCAGTTCTTC. It codes for CASSPGLAGANEQFF. The V call is TRBV12-3 or TRBV12-4, the J call TRBJ2-1, with TRBD2 matching 14 bases. This CDR3 has 15 residues. After removal of 5 bases from V and 6 bases from J, the junction contained 3 bases not matched to a gene.

By proportion, this clone is medium-sized (0.01 to 0.1%). This sequence joins TRBV6-1 and TRBJ2-7; tentatively, D is TRBD2 (5 bases). The germline V and J ends were trimmed by 4 bases and 1 base, with 14 bases remaining between them. The CDR3 loop spans 15 amino acids. CDR1 is MNHNS, CDR2 SASEGT, per germline. CDR3 DNA: TGTGCCAGCAGTGGGCCGGACGGAGGTTCCTACGAGCAGTACTTC. Translating it yields CASSGPDGGSYEQYF.